This TCR beta chain came from a study of blood T cell repertoires in COVID-19. About the research overall: From the United States, Italy and Spain came samples of acute and convalescent COVID-19. Nucleic acid was either cDNA or gDNA, and it came from T cells, B-cell-depleted T cells, or PBMCs.

In the authors' workflow: Amplification with reference gene primers provided the estimates of nucleated cell counts. The data were produced by immunoSEQ multiplex PCR, yet TCRdb's version contains in-frame clones alone and is incomplete. Clonal size and the V and J genes are those of that table, whereas D and trimming came from the DNA. The sample gives fewer than 200,000 clones, 80% to 90% of which show up once; roughly 2.5% is in the top ten. Germline V gives CDR1 SGHNT, CDR2 YYREEE (reference sequence). Unmatched junction bases numbered 8, after V lost 6 bases and J lost 2 bases. This CDR3 is 15 amino acids long.

The chain links TRBV5-4 to TRBJ2-3, with 8 bases that match TRBD2. This TCR derives from a man between 40 and 49 years old with active or convalescent COVID-19. Specimen: peripheral blood. The CDR3 DNA reads TGTGCCAGCAAGGTGGCTAGCGGGCCCACAGATACGCAGTATTTT. This gives the protein CASKVASGPTDTQYF.